This TCR beta chain was recovered during a study of blood T cells in healthy people across ages. The donors, all healthy, were Caucasians living in Russia, aged roughly 6 to 100. The CDR3 extends over 15 amino acids. The V end lost 4 bases, the J end lost 6 bases, and 15 bases lay between the germline ends. Study-level points and caveats: There were more naive CD4+ cells and higher diversity in long-lived donors than in aged donors. Observed TCR beta diversity showed a strong correlation with the percentage of naive T cells as measured by flow cytometry.

A second roughly 7 to 12 cycle PCR used barcoded and J-beta primers. Every cDNA molecule bore a tag from a template-switch adaptor containing 12 random nucleotides. TCRdb itself ran the 5' RACE reads through MiXCR, one entry per CDR3 protein. The repertoire holds approximately 730,000 distinct CDR3 sequences, with about 40% as singletons. Worth noting for this clonotype: As yet, its antigen is unknown.

V is TRBV12-3 or TRBV12-4 and J is TRBJ1-4, with TRBD1 as a possible D gene (6 bases). The specimen was blood. This receptor was obtained from a woman aged 55-70 years in good health. CDR3 in DNA: TGTGCCAGCAGTTCGCAGGGGAGCGGTGATGAAAAACTGTTTTTT. Amino acids: CASSSQGSGDEKLFF.